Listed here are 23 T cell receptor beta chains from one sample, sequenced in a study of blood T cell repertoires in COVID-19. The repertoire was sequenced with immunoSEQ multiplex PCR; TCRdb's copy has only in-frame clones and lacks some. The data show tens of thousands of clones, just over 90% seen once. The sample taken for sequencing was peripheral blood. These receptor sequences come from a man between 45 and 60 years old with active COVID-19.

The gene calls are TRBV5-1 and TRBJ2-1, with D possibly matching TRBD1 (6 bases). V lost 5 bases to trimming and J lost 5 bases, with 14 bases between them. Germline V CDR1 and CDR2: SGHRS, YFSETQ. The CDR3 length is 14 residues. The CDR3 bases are TGCGCCAGCAGTTCCCAGGGGATAGACAATGAGCAGTTCTTC. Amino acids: CASSSQGIDNEQFF. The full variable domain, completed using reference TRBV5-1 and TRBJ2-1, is KAGVTQTPRYLIKTRGQQVTLSCSPISGHRSVSWYQQTPGQGLQFLFEYFSETQRNKGNFPGRFSGRQFSNSRSEMNVSTLELGDSALYLCASSSQGIDNEQFFGPGTRLTVL.

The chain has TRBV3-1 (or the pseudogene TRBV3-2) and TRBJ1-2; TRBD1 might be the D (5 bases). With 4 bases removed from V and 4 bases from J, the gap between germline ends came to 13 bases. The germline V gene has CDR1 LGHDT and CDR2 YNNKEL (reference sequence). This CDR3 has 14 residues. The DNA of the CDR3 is TGTGCCAGCAGCCCCTCCGGGCAGGGCTATGGCTACACCTTC. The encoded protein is CASSPSGQGYGYTF.

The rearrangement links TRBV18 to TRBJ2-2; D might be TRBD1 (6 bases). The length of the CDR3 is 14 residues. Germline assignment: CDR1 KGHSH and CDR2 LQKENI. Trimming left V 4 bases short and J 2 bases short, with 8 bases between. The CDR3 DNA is TGTGCCAGCTCACTGGGACAAAACACCGGGGAGCTGTTTTTT. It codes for CASSLGQNTGELFF.

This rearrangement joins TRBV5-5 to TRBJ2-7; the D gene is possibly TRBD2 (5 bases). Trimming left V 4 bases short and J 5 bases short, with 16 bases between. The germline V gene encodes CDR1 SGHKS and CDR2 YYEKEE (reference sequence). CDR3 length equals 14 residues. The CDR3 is CASSPYGVGHEQYF. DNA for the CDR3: TGTGCCAGCAGCCCCTACGGGGTCGGACACGAGCAGTACTTC.

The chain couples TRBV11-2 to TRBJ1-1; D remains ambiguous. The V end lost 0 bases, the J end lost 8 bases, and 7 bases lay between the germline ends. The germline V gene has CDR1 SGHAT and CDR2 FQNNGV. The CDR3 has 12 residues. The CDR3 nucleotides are TGTGCCAGCAGCTTAGATCAAACAGAAGCTTTCTTT. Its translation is CASSLDQTEAFF.

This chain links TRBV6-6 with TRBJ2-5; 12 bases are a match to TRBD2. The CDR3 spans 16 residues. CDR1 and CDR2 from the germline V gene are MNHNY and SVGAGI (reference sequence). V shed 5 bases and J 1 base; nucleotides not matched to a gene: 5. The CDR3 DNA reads TGTGCCAGCAGTCTGGGACTAGCGGGCGGCCAAGAGACCCAGTACTTC. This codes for CASSLGLAGGQETQYF.

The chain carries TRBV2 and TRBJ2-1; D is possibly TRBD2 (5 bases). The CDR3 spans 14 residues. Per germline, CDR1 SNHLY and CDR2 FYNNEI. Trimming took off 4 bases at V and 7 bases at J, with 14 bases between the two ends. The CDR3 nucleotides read TGTGCCAGCAGTGGTACTAGTCCCTGGAATGAGCAGTTCTTC. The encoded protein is CASSGTSPWNEQFF.

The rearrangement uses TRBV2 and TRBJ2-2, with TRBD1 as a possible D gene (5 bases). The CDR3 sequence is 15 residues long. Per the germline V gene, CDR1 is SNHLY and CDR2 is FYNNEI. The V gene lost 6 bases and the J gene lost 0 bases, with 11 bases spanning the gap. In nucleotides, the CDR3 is TGTGCCAGCAGCGGTACGACAGCGAACACCGGGGAGCTGTTTTTT. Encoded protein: CASSGTTANTGELFF.

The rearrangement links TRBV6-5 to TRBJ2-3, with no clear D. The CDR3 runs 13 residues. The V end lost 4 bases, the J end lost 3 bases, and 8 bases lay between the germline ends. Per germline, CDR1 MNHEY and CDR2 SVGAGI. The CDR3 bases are TGTGCCAGCAGTTTAGCTGGTACAGATACGCAGTATTTT. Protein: CASSLAGTDTQYF.

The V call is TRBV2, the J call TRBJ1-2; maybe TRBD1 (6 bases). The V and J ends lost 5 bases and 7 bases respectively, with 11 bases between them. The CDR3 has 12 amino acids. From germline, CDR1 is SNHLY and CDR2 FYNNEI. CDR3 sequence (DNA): TGTGCCAGCAGTAGCACAGGGCTTGGCTACACCTTC. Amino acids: CASSSTGLGYTF.

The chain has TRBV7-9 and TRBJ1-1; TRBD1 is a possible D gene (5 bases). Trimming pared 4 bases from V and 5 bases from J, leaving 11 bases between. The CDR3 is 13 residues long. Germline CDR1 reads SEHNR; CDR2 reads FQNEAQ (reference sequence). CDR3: CASSSSGGTEAFF. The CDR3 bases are TGTGCCAGCAGCTCGTCCGGGGGGACTGAAGCTTTCTTT. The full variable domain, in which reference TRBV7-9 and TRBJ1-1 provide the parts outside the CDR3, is DTGVSQNPRHKITKRGQNVTFRCDPISEHNRLYWYRQTLGQGPEFLTYFQNEAQLEKSRLLSDRFSAERPKGSFSTLEIQRTEQGDSAMYLCASSSSGGTEAFFGQGTRLTVV.

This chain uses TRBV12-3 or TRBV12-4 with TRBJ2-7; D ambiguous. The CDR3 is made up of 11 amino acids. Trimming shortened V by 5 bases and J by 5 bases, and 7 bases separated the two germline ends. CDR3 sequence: CASSQRDEQYF. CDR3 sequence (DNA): TGTGCCAGCAGTCAACGCGACGAGCAGTACTTC.

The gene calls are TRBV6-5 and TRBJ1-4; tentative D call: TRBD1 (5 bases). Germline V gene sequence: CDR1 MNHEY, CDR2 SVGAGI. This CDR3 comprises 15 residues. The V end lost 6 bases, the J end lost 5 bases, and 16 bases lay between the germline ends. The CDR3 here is CASSPPGYGNEKLFF. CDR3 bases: TGTGCCAGCAGCCCCCCAGGGTACGGAAATGAAAAACTGTTTTTT.

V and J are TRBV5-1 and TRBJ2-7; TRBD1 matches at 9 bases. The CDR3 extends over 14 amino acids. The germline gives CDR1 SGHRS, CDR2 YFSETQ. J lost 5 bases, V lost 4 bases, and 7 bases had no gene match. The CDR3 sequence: CASSRRDREDEQYF. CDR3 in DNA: TGCGCCAGCAGCCGACGGGACAGGGAGGACGAGCAGTACTTC.

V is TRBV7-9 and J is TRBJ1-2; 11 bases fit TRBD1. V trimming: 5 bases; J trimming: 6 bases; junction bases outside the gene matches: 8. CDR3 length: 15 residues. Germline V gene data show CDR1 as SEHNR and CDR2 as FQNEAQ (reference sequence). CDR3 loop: CASSQRTGGGHGYTF. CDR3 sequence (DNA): TGTGCCAGCAGCCAACGGACAGGGGGCGGTCATGGCTACACCTTC.

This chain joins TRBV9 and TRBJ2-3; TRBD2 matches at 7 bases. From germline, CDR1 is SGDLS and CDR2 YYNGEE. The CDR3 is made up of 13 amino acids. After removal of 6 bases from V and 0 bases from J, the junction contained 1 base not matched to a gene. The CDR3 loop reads CASTGGSTDTQYF. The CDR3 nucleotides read TGTGCCAGCACGGGGGGAAGCACAGATACGCAGTATTTT.

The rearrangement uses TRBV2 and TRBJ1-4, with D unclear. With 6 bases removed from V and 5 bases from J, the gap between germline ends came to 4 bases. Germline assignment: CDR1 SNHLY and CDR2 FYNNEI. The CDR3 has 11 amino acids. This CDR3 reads CASSLNEKLFF. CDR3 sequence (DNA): TGTGCCAGCAGCTTAAATGAAAAACTGTTTTTT.

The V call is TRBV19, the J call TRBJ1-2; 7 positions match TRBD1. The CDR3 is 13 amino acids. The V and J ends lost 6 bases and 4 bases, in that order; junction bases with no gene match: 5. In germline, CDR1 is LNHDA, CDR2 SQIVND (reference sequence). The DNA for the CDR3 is TGTGCCAGTAGCACGGGACAGATCTATGGCTACACCTTC. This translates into CASSTGQIYGYTF.

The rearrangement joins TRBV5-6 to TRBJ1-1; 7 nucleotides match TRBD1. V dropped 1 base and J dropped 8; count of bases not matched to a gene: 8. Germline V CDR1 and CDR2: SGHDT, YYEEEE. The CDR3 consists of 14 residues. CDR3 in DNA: TGTGCCAGCAGCTTGTCCGGGACAGCTTTAGAAGCTTTCTTT. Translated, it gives CASSLSGTALEAFF.

CDR3 amino acids: CASAGTGNTEAFF. As DNA, the CDR3 is TGTGCCAGTGCCGGGACAGGCAACACTGAAGCTTTCTTT. V gene TRBV19 combines with J gene TRBJ1-1; TRBD1 matches 8 bases. Germline V gene lookup returns CDR1 LNHDA and CDR2 SQIVND (reference sequence). After removal of 8 bases from V and 2 bases from J, the junction contained 4 bases not matched to a gene. This CDR3 has 13 residues.

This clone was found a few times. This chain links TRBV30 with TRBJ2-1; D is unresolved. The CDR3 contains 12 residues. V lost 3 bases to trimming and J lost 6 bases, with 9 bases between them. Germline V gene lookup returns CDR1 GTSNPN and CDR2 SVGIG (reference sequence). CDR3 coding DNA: TGTGCCTGGAGCCCATCTAGCAATGAGCAGTTCTTC. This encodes CAWSPSSNEQFF. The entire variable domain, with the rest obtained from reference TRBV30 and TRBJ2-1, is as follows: SQTIHQWPATLVQPVGSPLSLECTVEGTSNPNLYWYRQAAGRGLQLLFYSVGIGQISSEVPQNLSASRPQDRQFILSSKKLLLSDSGFYLCAWSPSSNEQFFGPGTRLTVL.

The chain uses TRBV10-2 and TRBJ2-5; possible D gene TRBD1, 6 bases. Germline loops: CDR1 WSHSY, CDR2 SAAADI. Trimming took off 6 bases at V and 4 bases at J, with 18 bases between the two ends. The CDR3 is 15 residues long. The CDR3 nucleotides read TGCGCCAGCAGCTTCTCACAGGGTTTGGGAGAGACCCAGTACTTC. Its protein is CASSFSQGLGETQYF.

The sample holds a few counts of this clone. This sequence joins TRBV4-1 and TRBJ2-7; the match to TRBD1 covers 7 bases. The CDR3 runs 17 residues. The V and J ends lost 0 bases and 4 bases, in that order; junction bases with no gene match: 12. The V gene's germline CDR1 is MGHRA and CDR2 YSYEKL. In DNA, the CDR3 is TGCGCCAGCAGCCAAGATCGGCGGAGACAGGGTGTATACGAGCAGTACTTC. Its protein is CASSQDRRRQGVYEQYF.